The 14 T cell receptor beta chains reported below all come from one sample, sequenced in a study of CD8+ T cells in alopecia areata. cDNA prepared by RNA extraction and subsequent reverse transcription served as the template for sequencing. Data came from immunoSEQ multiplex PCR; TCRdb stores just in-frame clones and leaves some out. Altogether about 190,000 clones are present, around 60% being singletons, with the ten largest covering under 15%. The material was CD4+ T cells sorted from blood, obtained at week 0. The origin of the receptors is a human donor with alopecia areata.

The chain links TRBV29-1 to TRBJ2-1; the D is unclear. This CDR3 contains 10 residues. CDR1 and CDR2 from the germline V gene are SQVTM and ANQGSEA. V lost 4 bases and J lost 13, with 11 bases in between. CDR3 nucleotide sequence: TGCAGCGTTGCCCAGGATTTACAGTTCTTC. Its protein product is CSVAQDLQFF.

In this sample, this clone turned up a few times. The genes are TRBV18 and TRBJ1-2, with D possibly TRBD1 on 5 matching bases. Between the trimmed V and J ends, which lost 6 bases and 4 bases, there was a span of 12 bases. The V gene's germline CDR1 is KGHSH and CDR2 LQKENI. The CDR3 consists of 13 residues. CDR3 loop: CASSPGTAYGYTF. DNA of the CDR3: TGTGCCAGCTCCCCCGGGACCGCCTATGGCTACACCTTC. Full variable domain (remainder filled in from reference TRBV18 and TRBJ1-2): NAGVMQNPRHLVRRRGQEARLRCSPMKGHSHVYWYRQLPEEGLKFMVYLQKENIIDESGMPKERFSAEFPKEGPSILRIQQVVRGDSAAYFCASSPGTAYGYTFGSGTRLTVV.

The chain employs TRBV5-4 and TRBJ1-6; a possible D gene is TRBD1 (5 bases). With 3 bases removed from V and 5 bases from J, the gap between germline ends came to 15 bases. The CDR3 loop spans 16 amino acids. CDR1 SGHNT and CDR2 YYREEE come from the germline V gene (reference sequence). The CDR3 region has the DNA TGTGCCAGCAGCTCGGGCCGGGGCTCTAATAATTCACCCCTCCACTTT. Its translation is CASSSGRGSNNSPLHF.

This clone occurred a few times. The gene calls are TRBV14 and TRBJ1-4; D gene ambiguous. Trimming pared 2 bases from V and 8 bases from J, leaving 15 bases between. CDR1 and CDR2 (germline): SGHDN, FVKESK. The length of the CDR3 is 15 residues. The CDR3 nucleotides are TGTGCCAGCAGCCAACGCCCCCGTGGATACGAAAAACTGTTTTTT. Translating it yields CASSQRPRGYEKLFF.

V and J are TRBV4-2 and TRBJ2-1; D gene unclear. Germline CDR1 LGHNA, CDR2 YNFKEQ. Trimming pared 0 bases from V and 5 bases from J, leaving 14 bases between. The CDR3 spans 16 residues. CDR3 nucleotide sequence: TGTGCCAGCAGCCAAGATGGGCCAGGCCACCACAATGAGCAGTTCTTC. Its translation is CASSQDGPGHHNEQFF.

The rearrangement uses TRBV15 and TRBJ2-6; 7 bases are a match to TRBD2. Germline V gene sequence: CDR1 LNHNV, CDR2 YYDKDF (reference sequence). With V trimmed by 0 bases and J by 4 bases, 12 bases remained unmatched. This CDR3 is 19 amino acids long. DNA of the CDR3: TGTGCCACCAGCAGAGAGCTACTGGGAGGGGCGATCGGGGCCAACGTCCTGACTTTC. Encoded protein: CATSRELLGGAIGANVLTF.

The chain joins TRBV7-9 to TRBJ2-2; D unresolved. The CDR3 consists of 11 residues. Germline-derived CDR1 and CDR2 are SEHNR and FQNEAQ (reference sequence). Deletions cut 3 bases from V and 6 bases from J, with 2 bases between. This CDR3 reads CASSFPGELFF. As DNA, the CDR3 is TGTGCCAGCAGCTTCCCCGGGGAGCTGTTTTTT.

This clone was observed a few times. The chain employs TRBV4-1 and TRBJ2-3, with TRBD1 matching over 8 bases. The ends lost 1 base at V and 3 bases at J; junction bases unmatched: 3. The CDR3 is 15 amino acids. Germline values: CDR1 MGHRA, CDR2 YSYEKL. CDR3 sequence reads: CASSQGQGKTDTQYF. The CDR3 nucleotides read TGCGCCAGCAGCCAAGGACAGGGGAAGACAGATACGCAGTATTTT.

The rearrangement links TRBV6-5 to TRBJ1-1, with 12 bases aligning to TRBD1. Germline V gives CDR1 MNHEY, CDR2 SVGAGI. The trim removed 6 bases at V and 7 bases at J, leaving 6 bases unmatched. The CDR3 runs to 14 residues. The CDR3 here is CASRRDRGRGEAFF. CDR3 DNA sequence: TGTGCCAGCAGGAGGGACAGGGGGCGCGGTGAAGCTTTCTTT.

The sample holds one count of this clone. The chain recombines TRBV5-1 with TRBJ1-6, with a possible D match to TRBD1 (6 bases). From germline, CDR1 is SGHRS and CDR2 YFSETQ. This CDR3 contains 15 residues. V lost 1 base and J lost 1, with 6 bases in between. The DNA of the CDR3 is TGCGCCAGCAGCTTGCAGGGGTCCTATAATTCACCCCTCCACTTT. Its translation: CASSLQGSYNSPLHF.

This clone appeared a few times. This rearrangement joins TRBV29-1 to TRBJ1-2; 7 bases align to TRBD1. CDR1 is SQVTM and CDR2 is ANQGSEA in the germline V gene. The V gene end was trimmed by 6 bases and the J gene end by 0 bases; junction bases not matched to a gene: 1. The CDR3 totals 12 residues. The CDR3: CSVQGANYGYTF. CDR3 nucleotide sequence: TGCAGCGTGCAGGGGGCTAACTATGGCTACACCTTC. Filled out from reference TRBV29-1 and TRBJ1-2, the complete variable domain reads SAVISQKPSRDICQRGTSLTIQCQVDSQVTMMFWYRQQPGQSLTLIATANQGSEATYESGFVIDKFPISRPNLTFSTLTVSNMSPEDSSIYLCSVQGANYGYTFGSGTRLTVV.

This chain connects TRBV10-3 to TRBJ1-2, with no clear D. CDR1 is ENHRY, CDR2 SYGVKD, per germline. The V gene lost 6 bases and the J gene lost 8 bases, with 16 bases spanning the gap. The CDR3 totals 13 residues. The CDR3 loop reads CAISPNKAPGYTF. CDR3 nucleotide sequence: TGTGCCATCAGCCCCAACAAGGCGCCGGGCTACACCTTC.

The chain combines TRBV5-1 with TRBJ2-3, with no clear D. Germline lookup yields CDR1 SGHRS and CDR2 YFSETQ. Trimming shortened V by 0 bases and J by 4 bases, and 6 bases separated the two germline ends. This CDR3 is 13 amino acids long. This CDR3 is CASSLDHPDTQYF. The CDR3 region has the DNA TGCGCCAGCAGCTTGGACCATCCAGATACGCAGTATTTT.

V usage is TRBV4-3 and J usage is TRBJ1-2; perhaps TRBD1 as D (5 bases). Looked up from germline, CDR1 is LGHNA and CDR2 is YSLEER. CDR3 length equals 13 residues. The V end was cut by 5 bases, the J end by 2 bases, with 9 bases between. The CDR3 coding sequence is TGCGCCAGCAGCTTAGGACAAAACTATGGCTACACCTTC. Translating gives CASSLGQNYGYTF.